The entry that follows covers one TCR beta chain sequence. RNA, at about 0.45 to 1 ug, was reverse transcribed with random hexamers. Amplification of TCR beta CDR3 across 54 Vbeta and 13 Jbeta was performed with immunoSEQ multiplex PCR. Using its own MiXCR run on the immunoSEQ multiplex PCR reads, TCRdb lists one record per CDR3 protein. Here the sample spans about 69,000 distinct CDR3 sequences, around 93% being singletons. This specimen belongs to a study of CD8 T cells in Susac syndrome. Sequencing of TCR beta, carried out with a high-throughput approach, was applied to CD8+ and CD4+ T cells from the blood. TEMRA cells were enriched by FACS, while CD8+ and CD4+ T cells were obtained through a negative isolation that was performed magnetically. V was pared by 0 bases and J by 2 bases, with 5 bases of the junction left unmatched. The CDR3 extends over 16 amino acids. Germline lookup yields CDR1 MGHRA and CDR2 YSYEKL.

Sequenced input: CD8+ T cells from PBMCs. The TCR originated in a human donor in good health. This chain connects TRBV4-1 to TRBJ2-7; the match to TRBD2 covers 9 bases. As DNA, the CDR3 is TGCGCCAGCAGCCAAGACCGAGCGGGGGGAGCCTACGAGCAGTACTTC. Encoded protein: CASSQDRAGGAYEQYF.